The 20 T cell receptor beta chains below come from one sample, sequenced in a study of shared clonotypes between healthy human individuals. Measured with immunoSEQ multiplex PCR; TCRdb has only the in-frame clones, and not every one. The sample lists some 1,100,000 clones, roughly 74% occurring once. Sequencing used memory CD4+ T cells from PBMCs. Described subset: CD45RA-negative fraction. These receptors originate from a man between 18 and 29 years old in good health. Some clones in this sample may be carry-over from other donors' samples.

Only a few counts were recorded for this clone. In DNA, the CDR3 is TGTGCCATCAGGGACACAGGGGGTAGGACCGGGGAGCTGTTTTTT. This sequence encodes CAIRDTGGRTGELFF. The chain carries TRBV10-3 and TRBJ2-2; 8 nucleotides agree with TRBD1. CDR1 and CDR2 (germline): ENHRY, SYGVKD. The CDR3 covers 15 residues. V was pared by 6 bases and J by 5 bases, with 8 bases of the junction left unmatched.

The chain carries TRBV5-8 and TRBJ2-7; 9 nucleotides line up with TRBD1. Germline trimming cut 5 bases from V and 9 bases from J; bases unmatched to any gene: 12. Germline V gene sequence: CDR1 SGHTS, CDR2 YDEGEE. The CDR3 runs 14 residues. CDR3 region: CASRATGTGLGQYF. CDR3 sequence (DNA): TGTGCCAGCAGAGCCACCGGGACAGGGCTAGGGCAGTACTTC.

This clone came up a few times. V usage is TRBV18 and J usage is TRBJ1-2; perhaps TRBD1 as D (6 bases). Per the germline V gene, CDR1 is KGHSH and CDR2 is LQKENI. The V end lost 5 bases, the J end lost 8 bases, and 12 bases lay between the germline ends. The CDR3 extends over 12 amino acids. CDR3 sequence reads: CASSNNRDGYTF. CDR3 DNA: TGTGCCAGCTCAAACAACAGGGACGGCTACACCTTC.

Concerning this clone: One end of the junction fails to match germline, which may point to a read error. The gene calls are TRBV2 and TRBJ1-1; D unresolved. The CDR3 is made up of 15 amino acids. Germline loops: CDR1 SNHLY, CDR2 FYNNEI. The CDR3 bases are TGTGCCAGCAGAGAAGGACTGACGGGGAACACTGAAGCTTTCTTT. Residues: CASREGLTGNTEAFF.

This clone was detected once. The chain has TRBV9 and TRBJ1-1; D gene uncertain. From germline, CDR1 is SGDLS and CDR2 YYNGEE. Deletions cut 4 bases from V and 1 base from J, with 14 bases between. CDR3 length: 15 amino acids. CDR3 sequence reads: CASSTSWIRNTEAFF. As DNA, the CDR3 is TGTGCCAGCAGCACCAGCTGGATCAGGAACACTGAAGCTTTCTTT. The complete variable domain, with remaining parts taken from reference TRBV9 and TRBJ1-1, reads DSGVTQTPKHLITATGQRVTLRCSPRSGDLSVYWYQQSLDQGLQFLIQYYNGEERAKGNILERFSAQQFPDLHSELNLSSLELGDSALYFCASSTSWIRNTEAFFGQGTRLTVV.

The chain combines TRBV13 with TRBJ2-7; 11 bases are shared with TRBD2. The germline V gene encodes CDR1 PRHDT and CDR2 FYEKMQ (reference sequence). The V segment lost 5 bases and the J segment 3 bases; nucleotides outside the gene matches: 9. The CDR3 spans 16 residues. CDR3 sequence: CASSRTLLAGGYEQYF. The CDR3 DNA reads as TGTGCCAGCAGCCGCACCCTCCTAGCGGGGGGCTACGAGCAGTACTTC.

This clone was picked up a small number of times. The chain combines TRBV18 with TRBJ1-2; TRBD1 agrees at 7 bases. V lost 2 bases, J lost 7 bases, and 10 bases stayed unmatched. The V gene's germline CDR1 is KGHSH and CDR2 LQKENI. This CDR3 has 15 residues. CDR3 DNA: TGTGCCAGCTCACCAAGACAGGGTGACGATGGTGGCTACACCTTC. Its protein is CASSPRQGDDGGYTF.

Written as DNA, the CDR3 is TGTGCCAGCAGCCCTGCTAGGGGTGAGCAGTTCTTC. Protein: CASSPARGEQFF. The chain employs TRBV9 and TRBJ2-1, with D possibly matching TRBD1 (5 bases). Germline V gene sequence: CDR1 SGDLS, CDR2 YYNGEE. V was cut by 4 bases and J by 9 bases, with 11 bases left in between. CDR3 size: 12 residues.

For the CDR3, the DNA is TGTGCCAGCGGGGCTGGCAATCAGCCCCAGCATTTT. Translation gives CASGAGNQPQHF. The chain couples TRBV28 to TRBJ1-5; D perhaps matches TRBD1 (5 bases). The V and J ends lost 8 bases and 2 bases respectively, with 7 bases between them. The germline V gene encodes CDR1 MDHEN and CDR2 SYDVKM. CDR3 length: 12 residues.

This clone was observed a few times. V gene TRBV7-9 combines with J gene TRBJ1-1; TRBD1 matches 7 bases. This CDR3 has 12 residues. J lost 7 bases, V lost 3 bases, and 2 bases had no gene match. Germline V lookup: CDR1 SEHNR, CDR2 FQNEAQ (reference sequence). As DNA, the CDR3 is TGTGCCAGCAGCTTTACAGGGGATGAAGCTTTCTTT. Its protein is CASSFTGDEAFF.

The chain joins TRBV7-2 to TRBJ2-7; no reliable D call. Germline CDR1 reads SGHTA; CDR2 reads FQGNSA. V was shortened by 5 bases and J by 5 bases, with 13 bases between the two germline ends. The CDR3 extends over 13 amino acids. This CDR3 is CASSARFGNEQYF. Here the CDR3 DNA reads TGTGCCAGCAGCGCCCGATTCGGAAACGAGCAGTACTTC.

Of note for this clone: This specimen includes other DNA sequences encoding the same CDR3. The chain recombines TRBV5-1 with TRBJ1-2; D is undetermined. Germline values: CDR1 SGHRS, CDR2 YFSETQ. Trimming removed 0 bases at V and 3 bases at J, with 3 bases between. The CDR3 loop spans 12 amino acids. Here the CDR3 DNA reads TGCGCCAGCAGCTTGGCAGACTATGGCTACACCTTC. Amino acids: CASSLADYGYTF.

This clone was counted a single time. The rearrangement uses TRBV14 and TRBJ2-5; TRBD2 aligns across 7 bases. The trim removed 4 bases at V and 4 bases at J, leaving 6 bases unmatched. The CDR3 has 14 residues. CDR1 and CDR2 (germline): SGHDN, FVKESK. CDR3 in DNA: TGTGCCAGCAGCCGGGCGGGAGCGGTAGAGACCCAGTACTTC. It encodes CASSRAGAVETQYF.

This clone was detected only once. The chain couples TRBV4-2 to TRBJ2-1; no reliable D call. The germline V and J ends were trimmed by 4 bases and 1 base, with 17 bases remaining between them. The CDR3 runs 17 residues. CDR1 is LGHNA and CDR2 is YNFKEQ in the germline V gene. For the CDR3, the DNA is TGTGCCAGCAGCCGAGCCGATCGGGCGCAATCCTACAATGAGCAGTTCTTC. Translated: CASSRADRAQSYNEQFF.

This clone turned up a few times. The chain employs TRBV5-1 and TRBJ1-4, with unresolved D. Per germline, CDR1 SGHRS and CDR2 YFSETQ. V lost 2 bases, J lost 4 bases, and 12 bases lay in between. The CDR3 length is 15 residues. The CDR3 region is CASSFAADVNEKLFF. The CDR3 coding sequence is TGCGCCAGCAGCTTCGCGGCAGACGTTAATGAAAAACTGTTTTTT.

The chain links TRBV28 to TRBJ2-4; 12 bases are a match to TRBD2. The ends lost 5 bases at V and 0 bases at J; junction bases unmatched: 2. This CDR3 has 16 amino acids. Germline CDR1 and CDR2: MDHEN and SYDVKM. The CDR3 DNA follows: TGTGCCAGCAGTCCGACTAGCGGGGGAGCCAAAAACATTCAGTACTTC. This gives the protein CASSPTSGGAKNIQYF. The full variable domain, in which reference TRBV28 and TRBJ2-4 provide the parts outside the CDR3, is DVKVTQSSRYLVKRTGEKVFLECVQDMDHENMFWYRQDPGLGLRLIYFSYDVKMKEKGDIPEGYSVSREKKERFSLILESASTNQTSMYLCASSPTSGGAKNIQYFGAGTRLSVL.

This clone was found a few times. The rearrangement uses TRBV11-3 and TRBJ1-2; 7 bases are a match to TRBD1. Germline CDR1 is SGHNT and CDR2 is YENEEA. The CDR3 spans 13 residues. Trimming took 5 bases from V and 6 from J; bases not matched to a gene: 6. The CDR3, as DNA: TGTGCCAGCAGCGGAACAGGGACAGATGGCTACACCTTC. It yields the protein CASSGTGTDGYTF.

The chain links TRBV19 to TRBJ2-4; TRBD1 aligns across 7 bases. This CDR3 spans 14 amino acids. Trimming at V came to 6 bases and at J to 5 bases, leaving 7 bases not matched to a gene. The germline V gene encodes CDR1 LNHDA and CDR2 SQIVND (reference sequence). The CDR3 nucleotides read TGTGCCAGTAGGGGACCCGGGACAGAAAACATTCAGTACTTC. It encodes CASRGPGTENIQYF.

The chain links TRBV7-2 to TRBJ2-3; 8 nucleotides line up with TRBD1. Germline CDR1 and CDR2: SGHTA and FQGNSA. The J segment lost 4 bases and the V segment lost 3 bases, leaving 6 bases of the junction unmatched. The CDR3 runs 15 residues. The DNA of the CDR3 is TGTGCCAGCAGCTTCGACAGGGGCCCGCCAGATACGCAGTATTTT. This sequence encodes CASSFDRGPPDTQYF.

The V and J genes are TRBV5-1 and TRBJ2-5; unclear D gene. The CDR3 is 15 amino acids. Germline V gives CDR1 SGHRS, CDR2 YFSETQ. The germline V and J ends were trimmed by 1 base and 2 bases, with 12 bases remaining between them. CDR3: CASSLYGFEQETQYF. The DNA for the CDR3 is TGCGCCAGCAGCTTGTACGGCTTTGAGCAAGAGACCCAGTACTTC.